The rows below give T cell receptor beta chains drawn from one sample of a study of shared clonotypes between healthy human individuals. Sequencing used immunoSEQ multiplex PCR; TCRdb keeps in-frame clones, though not all of them. Of about 1 million clones in the sample, about 74% are singletons; the top ten hold around 1.4%. Sequences were obtained from memory CD4+ T cells sorted from blood. Receptors were obtained from a man aged 18 to 29 in good health. Each CDR3 is given with its conserved first and last residue. Each record gives: D gene, V gene, J gene, clone size, CDR3 DNA, CDR3 protein. A D gene is named only where the DNA matches it firmly. The listing skips clone size in some rows; elsewhere it reads once, few, many or a size class.

>TRBD1|TRBV9|TRBJ2-1|-
TGTGCCAGCAGCGTAGCCGGGACAGGGGCCTACAATGAGCAGTTCTTC
CASSVAGTGAYNEQFF
>-|TRBV5-1|TRBJ1-6|few
TGCGCCAGCAGAGACAGGTGGAATTCACCCCTCCACTTT
CASRDRWNSPLHF
>-|TRBV29-1|TRBJ2-3|-
TGCAGCGTTGTGCCCACAGATACGCAGTATTTT
CSVVPTDTQYF
>-|TRBV7-9|TRBJ2-4|-
TGTGCCAGCAGCCCGGCCAACAGTCAAAACATTCAGTACTTC
CASSPANSQNIQYF
>-|TRBV18|TRBJ1-4|-
TGTGCCAGCTCACCTCGAGAACGACGAGGTGAAAAACTGTTTTTT
CASSPRERRGEKLFF
>TRBD2|TRBV12-5|TRBJ2-3|-
TGTGCTAGTGGGCTTCGAGCGGGAGGAGGAGATACGCAGTATTTT
CASGLRAGGGDTQYF
>TRBD1|TRBV29-1|TRBJ1-5|-
TGCAGCGTTGCCGAAACAGGGGAGCCCCAGCATTTT
CSVAETGEPQHF
>TRBD2|TRBV4-3|TRBJ2-1|-
TGCGCCAGCAGCCAAGACACTAGCGGGAGTTCCTACAATGAGCAGTTCTTC
CASSQDTSGSSYNEQFF
>-|TRBV2|TRBJ2-1|-
TGTGCCAGCAAGAAGACAGATTCCTACAATGAGCAGTTCTTC
CASKKTDSYNEQFF
>TRBD1|TRBV27|TRBJ1-5|-
TGTGCCAGCAGTTTGGGGACAGGGGGCAGTCAGCCCCAGCATTTT
CASSLGTGGSQPQHF
>TRBD2|TRBV5-4|TRBJ2-3|-
TGTGCCAGCAGCTTGTATCTAGCGGGGGCCACAGATACGCAGTATTTT
CASSLYLAGATDTQYF
>-|TRBV30|TRBJ2-7|-
TGTGCCTGGACTAGCAGAGACGAGCAGTACTTC
CAWTSRDEQYF
>-|TRBV9|TRBJ2-7|-
TGTGCCAGCAGCGTTGGGCAGGGTGCCTACGAGCAGTACTTC
CASSVGQGAYEQYF
>TRBD2|TRBV7-7|TRBJ2-7|-
TGTGCTAGTGTACGTGTAGCGGGGCTTGAGGAGCAGTACTTC
CASVRVAGLEEQYF
>-|TRBV9|TRBJ1-2|-
TGTGCCAGCAGCGAGCAGGCCACCGGCTATGGCTACACCTTC
CASSEQATGYGYTF
>-|TRBV11-2|TRBJ1-2|-
TGTGCCAGCAGCCCACTCCGAGGGCCCTACTATGGCTACACCTTC
CASSPLRGPYYGYTF
>TRBD1|TRBV10-2|TRBJ1-5|-
TGCGCCAGCATGAGCCGGGACAGTCTCCTTTATAGCAATCAGCCCCAGCATTTT
CASMSRDSLLYSNQPQHF
>-|TRBV6-6|TRBJ2-1|-
TGTGCCAGCAGTCCCCCTGGGGGGGCCGATATGTATGAGCAGTTCTTC
CASSPPGGADMYEQFF
>-|TRBV5-1|TRBJ2-1|-
TGCGCCAGCAGCTTGAAAGGGGACCGTAACAATGAGCAGTTCTTC
CASSLKGDRNNEQFF
>TRBD1|TRBV7-2|TRBJ1-1|-
TGTGCCAGCAGCTTATACAGGGGGCGGGAGACTGAAGCTTTCTTT
CASSLYRGRETEAFF
>-|TRBV5-1|TRBJ2-5|-
TGCGCCAGCAGCTTGTCGGGGGAGACCCAGTACTTC
CASSLSGETQYF
>TRBD2|TRBV6-5|TRBJ2-7|-
TGTGCCAGCAGCCACGACCTCATGGGAGGGGAGCAGTACTTC
CASSHDLMGGEQYF
>-|TRBV6-5|TRBJ1-4|-
TGTGCCAGCAGCCCGGGACTCGCCGAAAAACTGTTTTTT
CASSPGLAEKLFF
>TRBD1|TRBV5-1|TRBJ1-5|-
TGCGCCAGCAGCCCCGGGACAGACGATCAGCCCCAGCATTTT
CASSPGTDDQPQHF
>TRBD1|TRBV7-2|TRBJ1-6|-
TGTGCCAGCAGCTCGGGATACAGGGGGCTGGATTCACCCCTCCACTTT
CASSSGYRGLDSPLHF
>-|TRBV7-9|TRBJ1-4|-
TGTGCCAGCAGCTTAGGGGAGGGGGAAAAACTGTTTTTT
CASSLGEGEKLFF
>TRBD2|TRBV9|TRBJ2-7|-
TGTGCCAGCAGTAGCGGGGTAACCTACGAGCAGTACTTC
CASSSGVTYEQYF
>TRBD1|TRBV11-2|TRBJ1-1|-
TGTGCCAGCACCCTAATCCGGGACAGGGAGGGGCCCACTGAAGCTTTCTTT
CASTLIRDREGPTEAFF
>-|TRBV30|TRBJ1-6|-
TGTGCCTGGAGTGAGATGGCGGGTGGAGGTTCACCCCTCCACTTT
CAWSEMAGGGSPLHF
>-|TRBV30|TRBJ1-6|once
TGTGCCTGGAGTGGGCAGTTTGATTCACCCCTCCACTTT
CAWSGQFDSPLHF
>TRBD1|TRBV2|TRBJ1-5|few
TGTGCCAGCGGACCAACCGGGACAGGGATTCGCCAGCCCCAGCATTTT
CASGPTGTGIRQPQHF
>-|TRBV19|TRBJ2-5|-
TGTGCCAGTAGTGACCTATCATGGGAGACCCAGTACTTC
CASSDLSWETQYF
>-|TRBV28|TRBJ1-6|-
TGTGCCAGCAGTTTTGCCGGGGACCCATCACCCCTCCACTTT
CASSFAGDPSPLHF
>-|TRBV7-2|TRBJ1-6|-
TGTGCCAGCAGCTTAGCTTGGGACATTAATAATTCACCCCTCCACTTT
CASSLAWDINNSPLHF
>-|TRBV19|TRBJ1-2|-
TGTGCCAGTAGAACCGGGACCGAGAAGAACTATGGCTACACCTTC
CASRTGTEKNYGYTF
>TRBD1|TRBV5-6|TRBJ1-2|-
TGTGCCAGCAGCTTGGTAGGGACAGGGGGTAACTATGGCTACACCTTC
CASSLVGTGGNYGYTF
>-|TRBV30|TRBJ1-6|-
TGTGCCTGGAGCCAGAGGGACTTCCGGCTCCACTTT
CAWSQRDFRLHF
>TRBD2|TRBV4-3|TRBJ2-5|-
TGCGCCAGCAGCCAAGAAAGCGGGGCGAGTTGGGAGACCCAGTACTTC
CASSQESGASWETQYF
>-|TRBV2|TRBJ2-7|-
TGTGCCAGCAGACGTACAGATACTCAGTACTTC
CASRRTDTQYF
>-|TRBV29-1|TRBJ2-3|many
TGCAGCGTTGAAGGACCAGGAAATGAGATGGATACGCAGTATTTT
CSVEGPGNEMDTQYF
>-|TRBV6-1|TRBJ1-2|-
TGTGCCAGCACCCCAGGGCGGGGTAGGGTAGGCTACACCTTC
CASTPGRGRVGYTF
>TRBD2|TRBV19|TRBJ2-1|-
TGTGCCACCCGGACTAGCGGGAACAATGAGCAGTTCTTC
CATRTSGNNEQFF
>TRBD1|TRBV5-4|TRBJ1-3|-
TGTGCCAGCAGCGCGGGACAGGGTTACTCTGGAAACACCATATATTTT
CASSAGQGYSGNTIYF
>TRBD1|TRBV28|TRBJ2-5|-
TGTGCCAGCAGCTCCGGACAGGGTCGAGAGACCCAGTACTTC
CASSSGQGRETQYF
>TRBD2|TRBV4-3|TRBJ2-1|-
TGCGCCAGCAGTGGTGGGGCTAGCGGGGCCTACAATGAGCAGTTCTTC
CASSGGASGAYNEQFF
>-|TRBV30|TRBJ1-1|-
TGTGCCTGGAGTGCAGGGAAGGCTGAAGCTTTCTTT
CAWSAGKAEAFF
>-|TRBV7-3|TRBJ1-1|-
TGTGCCAGCAGCTTAACACGAGGGGCTGAAGCTTTCTTT
CASSLTRGAEAFF
>-|TRBV27|TRBJ2-7|few
TGTGCCAGCAGTTCGTCTCCCTCCACAGCCGAGCAGTACTTC
CASSSSPSTAEQYF
>-|TRBV6-1|TRBJ2-3|-
TGTGCCAGCAGTGTGGTCCACACAGATACGCAGTATTTT
CASSVVHTDTQYF
>TRBD2|TRBV9|TRBJ2-7|-
TGTGCCAGCAGGGTGGCCTCAAGCGGGAGGTGTCACGAGCAGTACTTC
CASRVASSGRCHEQYF
>-|TRBV5-4|TRBJ1-2|-
TGTGCCAGCAGCTTGGCCTTCGGGGTTAGCTATGGCTACACCTTC
CASSLAFGVSYGYTF
>TRBD1|TRBV19|TRBJ1-6|-
TGTGCCAGTAGTCCAAAGGACAGGGGGCTCTCACCCCTCCACTTT
CASSPKDRGLSPLHF
>-|TRBV10-3|TRBJ2-7|-
TGTGCCATCAGCCTGAAGAGGGGGGAAACCTACGAGCAGTACTTC
CAISLKRGETYEQYF
>TRBD1|TRBV28|TRBJ1-5|-
TGTGCCAGCAGGGGACAGGGAGCCGTGGCCAATCATCCCCAGCATTTT
CASRGQGAVANHPQHF
>TRBD1|TRBV25-1|TRBJ1-2|-
TGTGCCAGCAGTCCTCCAGGGGGGCGTTCTAACTATGGCTACACCTTC
CASSPPGGRSNYGYTF
>-|TRBV28|TRBJ1-3|-
TGTGCCAGCAGCCTCTACGGAAACACCATATATTTT
CASSLYGNTIYF
>TRBD2|TRBV5-1|TRBJ2-1|-
TGTGCCAGCAGCTTGTCAAGCGGGAGGGTCGATGAGCAGTTCTTC
CASSLSSGRVDEQFF
>-|TRBV5-1|TRBJ2-3|-
TGCGCCAGCACCGCGTCCGGGCACACAGATACGCAGTATTTT
CASTASGHTDTQYF
>-|TRBV11-3|TRBJ2-3|-
TGTGCCAGCAGCTTATCGGCTAGCACAGATACGCAGTATTTT
CASSLSASTDTQYF